A selection of T cell receptor beta chains follows, all from one sample in a study of human T cells and chemical hapten exposure. TCRdb redid the calling of the RACE reads with MiXCR, one entry per CDR3 protein. The data show under 200,000 distinct CDR3 sequences, almost 30% seen once. This specimen consisted of whole blood, obtained in connection with sensitization to the hapten diphenylcyclopropenone (DPC). The source is a woman in her 30s with alopecia areata. Some clones in this sample may be carry-over from other donors' samples. Each CDR3 is given with its conserved first and last residue. Each record gives: V gene, clone size, D gene, J gene, CDR3 DNA, CDR3 protein. A D gene is named only where the DNA matches it firmly. The listing skips clone size in some rows; elsewhere it reads once, few, many or a size class.

>TRBV28|few|.|TRBJ1-1
TGTGCCAGCAGTCCTAGCCGTGGAAGGGCACGGACTGAAGCTTTCTTT
CASSPSRGRARTEAFF
>TRBV9|.|.|TRBJ2-1
TGTGCCAGCAGCCGGAACGGGATTTACAATGAGCAGTTCTTC
CASSRNGIYNEQFF
>TRBV5-1|.|TRBD2|TRBJ2-3
TGCGCCAGCAGGCGGGAGGGCCTGAACACAGATACGCAGTATTTT
CASRREGLNTDTQYF
>TRBV9|.|.|TRBJ1-3
TGTGCCAGCAGCGTAGGACAGAGCAAGATATCTGGAAACACCATATATTTT
CASSVGQSKISGNTIYF
>TRBV7-9|.|.|TRBJ2-2
TGTGCCAGCAGCTTGAAGGCCGGGCTAGCGCGAAACACCGGGGAGCTGTTTTTT
CASSLKAGLARNTGELFF
>TRBV4-2|few|.|TRBJ1-5
TGTGCCAGCAGCCAAGATGAGAATCAGCCCCAGCATTTT
CASSQDENQPQHF
>TRBV5-4|.|TRBD2|TRBJ2-7
TGTGCCAGCAGCGGGGAGCCGGGACTAGCGGGAGAGCAGTACTTC
CASSGEPGLAGEQYF
>TRBV5-4|.|TRBD2|TRBJ2-2
TGTGCCAGCAGTTTACCGGGAGGAACCGGGGAGCTGTTTTTT
CASSLPGGTGELFF
>TRBV5-1|few|.|TRBJ2-3
TGCGCCAGCAGCTTGGCCCTGGGGGCAGGAGATACGCAGTATTTT
CASSLALGAGDTQYF
>TRBV20-1|many|.|TRBJ2-1
TGCAGTGCCAGACTGATTTTGCAGTTCTTC
CSARLILQFF
>TRBV18|.|.|TRBJ1-2
TGTGCCAGCTCACCCAAACAGGGAACGGGTGGCTACACCTTC
CASSPKQGTGGYTF
>TRBV6-2/TRBV6-3|.|.|TRBJ2-7
TGTGCCAGCAGGGTTTCCTACGAGCAGTACTTC
CASRVSYEQYF
>TRBV14|.|TRBD1|TRBJ1-1
TGTGCCAGCAGCCGCGAGGGCCGGGACAGGGGGCGATTGAACACTGAAGCTTTCTTT
CASSREGRDRGRLNTEAFF
>TRBV6-2/TRBV6-3|many|.|TRBJ2-5
TGTGCCAGCGGCCCGGACACCGAAGAGACCCAGTACTTC
CASGPDTEETQYF
>TRBV28|few|TRBD2|TRBJ2-7
TGTGCCAGCAGTTCTAGCGGGAGAGACTCCTACGAGCAGTACTTC
CASSSSGRDSYEQYF
>TRBV7-2|few|.|TRBJ1-2
TGTGCCAGCAGCTTACCGTGGCAGAAGTATGGCTACACCTTC
CASSLPWQKYGYTF
>TRBV4-3|few|TRBD1|TRBJ2-7
TGCGCCAGCAGCCAGGCCTGGGACAGGGCCTACGAGCAGTACTTC
CASSQAWDRAYEQYF
>TRBV6-2/TRBV6-3|.|.|TRBJ1-5
TGTGCCAGCAGCCAGGGCTCCGTAGTAAATCGGCCCCAGCATTTT
CASSQGSVVNRPQHF
>TRBV25-1|.|.|TRBJ1-2
TGTGCCAGCAGTGAAGCCACCAAGAACTATGGCTACACCTTC
CASSEATKNYGYTF
>TRBV29-1|few|.|TRBJ2-3
TGCAGCTCTTGCCCGGGGGGCCTTGGTACGCAGTATTTT
CSSCPGGLGTQYF
>TRBV6-1|few|.|TRBJ1-5
TGTGCCAGCAGAGGGACGGGGGTAGTGTCCCAGCATTTT
CASRGTGVVSQHF
>TRBV30|few|.|TRBJ1-5
TGTGCCTGGAGCATCGGGGGTTTAAATCAGCCCCAGCATTTT
CAWSIGGLNQPQHF
>TRBV7-7|.|.|TRBJ2-5
TGTGCTAGCAGCTTCAACGAAGGAGAGACCCAGTACTTC
CASSFNEGETQYF
>TRBV10-3|.|.|TRBJ2-3
TGTGCCATCAGTGAAGCAGATACGCAGTATTTT
CAISEADTQYF
>TRBV11-3|.|TRBD1|TRBJ1-2
TGTGCCAGCAGTTTCGGGACAGGGAACTATGGCTACACCTTC
CASSFGTGNYGYTF
>TRBV29-1|few|.|TRBJ1-1
TGCAGCGTTACCAACCCGGGCCCGATGAACACTGAAGCTTTCTTT
CSVTNPGPMNTEAFF
>TRBV20-1|few|.|TRBJ2-2
TGCAGTGCTAGTATACTCGGGGAGCTGTTTTTT
CSASILGELFF
>TRBV19|.|.|TRBJ2-2
TGTGCCAGTAGTATAAGTCCAACCGGGGAGCTGTTTTTT
CASSISPTGELFF
>TRBV20-1|few|TRBD1|TRBJ1-2
TGCAGTGCCCTCCGACAGGGGACGAACTATGGCTACACCTTC
CSALRQGTNYGYTF
>TRBV28|many|.|TRBJ2-7
TGTGCCAGCAGTTGGAGGACTGAGCAGTACTTC
CASSWRTEQYF
>TRBV25-1|.|TRBD1|TRBJ1-4
TGTGCCAGCAGTGCGTCCCCCCAGGGGGCGACTAATGAAAAACTGTTTTTT
CASSASPQGATNEKLFF
>TRBV7-9|.|.|TRBJ2-3
TGTGCCAGCAGCTTGGTGGGGTCCCTGGATACGCAGTATTTT
CASSLVGSLDTQYF
>TRBV2|.|.|TRBJ1-1
TGTGCCAGCAGGGGACTCGGACTAGAAGCTTTCTTT
CASRGLGLEAFF
>TRBV28|few|TRBD1|TRBJ1-2
TGTGCCAGCAGTTTGACAGGGGCAGGATCGTATGGCTACACCTTC
CASSLTGAGSYGYTF
>TRBV6-6|few|TRBD1|TRBJ2-6
TGTGCCAGCACCAGGACAGGGCTCGCCAACGTCCTGACTTTC
CASTRTGLANVLTF
>TRBV7-2|few|.|TRBJ2-7
TGTGCCAGCAGCTTAGCGATGGGACTCGTCTACGAGCAGTACTTC
CASSLAMGLVYEQYF
>TRBV10-3|few|.|TRBJ1-6
TGTGCCATCAGTGACGGATATAATTCACCCCTCCACTTT
CAISDGYNSPLHF
>TRBV9|few|.|TRBJ1-1
TGTGCCAGCAGCGCTGAAGGCAGGGTCACGACTGAAGCTTTCTTT
CASSAEGRVTTEAFF
>TRBV7-2|.|.|TRBJ1-2
TGTGCCAGCAGCATCCGGGACACCATCTATGGCTACACCTTC
CASSIRDTIYGYTF
>TRBV29-1|.|.|TRBJ1-5
TGCAGCGTTGAACCCCCCAGGGACCAACTGAGCAATCAGCCCCAGCATTTT
CSVEPPRDQLSNQPQHF
>TRBV4-3|few|.|TRBJ2-7
TGCGCCAGCAGCCAAGATGTACGGGCGTCCGAGCAGTACTTC
CASSQDVRASEQYF
>TRBV6-1|few|TRBD1|TRBJ2-5
TGTGCCAGCAGTTCCGGGACAGGAGAAGAGACCCAGTACTTC
CASSSGTGEETQYF
>TRBV29-1|.|.|TRBJ1-1
TGCAGCGTTGTAGACGGGAGCACTGAAGCTTTCTTT
CSVVDGSTEAFF
>TRBV6-5|.|.|TRBJ1-1
TGTGCCAGCAGAGACGGACGGAAGAACACTGAAGCTTTCTTT
CASRDGRKNTEAFF
>TRBV5-1|once|TRBD1|TRBJ1-2
TGCGCCAGCAGCCTTACTTACCGGGACAGGGTATTATCGGATGGCTACACCTTC
CASSLTYRDRVLSDGYTF
>TRBV5-1|few|.|TRBJ2-3
TGCGCCAGCAGGGCCGGGTCGGATACGCAGTATTTT
CASRAGSDTQYF